Listed here are 20 T cell receptor beta chains from one sample, sequenced in a study of T cell responses to AZD1222 COVID-19 vaccine. The assay was immunoSEQ multiplex PCR, and TCRdb's table has in-frame clones only and misses some. The sample contains roughly 130,000 clones, 88% of which appear only once. The sequencing used peripheral blood, collected on day 0 of AZD1222 vaccination. The receptors come from an adult in good health.

CDR3 nucleotide sequence: TGTGCCAGCAGCCCTGACAGGGAGCAGTACTTC. Protein: CASSPDREQYF. The chain links TRBV25-1 to TRBJ2-7; tentative D call: TRBD1 (6 bases). Trimming pared 6 bases from V and 7 bases from J, leaving 10 bases between. The CDR3 extends over 11 amino acids. Germline V gene lookup returns CDR1 MGHDK and CDR2 SYGVNS.

The V gene is TRBV7-9, the J gene TRBJ2-5, with D hard to call. There are 15 residues in the CDR3. V lost 0 bases and J lost 0, with 8 bases in between. CDR1 and CDR2 (germline): SEHNR, FQNEAQ (reference sequence). CDR3 region: CASSLARQYQETQYF. CDR3 DNA: TGTGCCAGCAGCTTAGCGCGCCAGTACCAAGAGACCCAGTACTTC.

This clone has just a few counts. This sequence joins TRBV5-4 and TRBJ2-3; D perhaps matches TRBD1 (6 bases). The CDR3 extends over 15 amino acids. Germline values: CDR1 SGHNT, CDR2 YYREEE (reference sequence). With 4 bases removed from V and 2 bases from J, the gap between germline ends came to 14 bases. The CDR3 nucleotides are TGTGCCAGCAGCCGCTGGGGGCTGGACACAGATACGCAGTATTTT. Translation: CASSRWGLDTDTQYF.

The chain uses TRBV9 and TRBJ2-2; no reliable D call. The germline V and J ends were trimmed by 4 bases and 5 bases, with 12 bases remaining between them. The germline CDR1 and CDR2 sequences are SGDLS and YYNGEE. This CDR3 region has 14 residues. The CDR3 bases are TGTGCCAGCAGCTTTGGGGTGGGGACCGGGGAGCTGTTTTTT. Protein: CASSFGVGTGELFF.

The chain combines TRBV9 with TRBJ2-7, with D maybe TRBD2 (6 bases). Trimming took 0 bases from V and 4 from J, leaving 23 bases between them. The germline V gene has CDR1 SGDLS and CDR2 YYNGEE. The length of the CDR3 is 18 residues. Written as DNA, the CDR3 is TGTGCCAGCAGCGTAGGGGTATGGTCTAGCGAGATTAAATACGAGCAGTACTTC. This gives the protein CASSVGVWSSEIKYEQYF.

The chain couples TRBV3-1 (or the pseudogene TRBV3-2) to TRBJ2-1; D gene uncertain. The CDR3 covers 17 residues. CDR1 and CDR2 (germline): LGHDT, YNNKEL (reference sequence). The V and J ends lost 1 base and 5 bases respectively, with 18 bases between them. The CDR3 reads CASSQGVWREPHNEQFF. In DNA form, the CDR3 reads TGTGCCAGCAGCCAAGGGGTCTGGAGAGAACCGCACAATGAGCAGTTCTTC.

The rearrangement uses TRBV3-1 (or the pseudogene TRBV3-2) and TRBJ2-7, with TRBD1 identical over 7 bases. The germline V gene has CDR1 LGHDT and CDR2 YNNKEL (reference sequence). V was pared by 4 bases and J by 4 bases, with 19 bases of the junction left unmatched. The CDR3 is 18 residues long. The CDR3 sequence is CASSLWKLAGTESYEQYF. CDR3 DNA sequence: TGTGCCAGCAGCCTCTGGAAATTAGCCGGGACAGAAAGTTACGAGCAGTACTTC.

The genes are TRBV28 and TRBJ2-3; TRBD2 matches 14 bases. Germline lookup yields CDR1 MDHEN and CDR2 SYDVKM. The J segment lost 8 bases and the V segment lost 4 bases, leaving 8 bases of the junction unmatched. This CDR3 comprises 16 residues. The CDR3 region is CASSSGTSGGGGTQYF. In nucleotides, the CDR3 is TGTGCCAGCAGTTCCGGGACTAGCGGGGGAGGGGGTACGCAGTATTTT.

This clone appeared a single time. The CDR3 DNA sequence: TGTGCCAGCAGCTTCGACAGTCTCACCGGGGAGCTGTTTTTT. Translation: CASSFDSLTGELFF. The chain links TRBV7-2 to TRBJ2-2, with TRBD1 as a possible D gene (5 bases). Trimming took 3 bases from V and 4 from J, leaving 9 bases between them. The CDR3 runs to 14 residues. In germline, CDR1 is SGHTA, CDR2 FQGNSA.

The rearrangement joins TRBV6-2 or TRBV6-3 to TRBJ2-5, with 9 positions matching TRBD2. V shed 4 bases, J shed 5 bases, and the junction held 8 bases outside the gene matches. The CDR3 spans 15 residues. Germline lookup yields CDR1 MNHEY and CDR2 SVGEGT. CDR3 protein: CASSWAGGPAETQYF. The CDR3 DNA is TGTGCCAGCAGTTGGGCGGGGGGGCCGGCCGAGACCCAGTACTTC.

The gene calls are TRBV6-6 and TRBJ2-4; TRBD2 matches 9 bases. J gave up 8 bases and V 9 bases, and 14 bases lay outside the gene matches. This CDR3 has 15 amino acids. From germline, CDR1 is MNHNY and CDR2 SVGAGI (reference sequence). The CDR3 region has the DNA TGTGCCAGTTCTCTAAGGGGTAGCGGGGGTGACATTCAGTACTTC. Translated, it gives CASSLRGSGGDIQYF.

This chain links TRBV6-2 or TRBV6-3 with TRBJ2-4, with TRBD2 identical over 13 bases. CDR3 length: 17 residues. With 5 bases clipped from V and 6 bases from J, the junction kept 10 bases outside the gene matches. The V gene's germline CDR1 is MNHEY and CDR2 SVGEGT. CDR3 residues: CASSTPGLAGRRNIQYF. The CDR3 coding sequence is TGTGCCAGCAGTACCCCGGGACTAGCGGGACGAAGAAACATTCAGTACTTC.

The rearrangement links TRBV27 to TRBJ1-1; D might be TRBD1 (5 bases). Germline CDR1 is MNHEY and CDR2 is SMNVEV (reference sequence). Trimming took 7 bases from V and 4 from J, leaving 19 bases between them. This CDR3 comprises 15 residues. CDR3 in amino acids: CASISGGGKVTEAFF. CDR3 in DNA: TGTGCCAGCATTTCTGGCGGGGGAAAGGTCACTGAAGCTTTCTTT.

This clone was seen a single time. CDR3 amino acids: CASSGTGVRGNTIYF. For the CDR3, the DNA is TGTGCCAGCAGCGGGACAGGGGTTAGGGGAAACACCATATATTTT. V and J are TRBV6-5 and TRBJ1-3; 10 bases are shared with TRBD1. V was clipped by 6 bases and J by 4 bases; unmatched bases: 6. Germline CDR1 MNHEY, CDR2 SVGAGI. The CDR3 is 15 amino acids.

The chain employs TRBV3-1 (or the pseudogene TRBV3-2) and TRBJ2-3; no clear D. The germline V and J ends were trimmed by 4 bases and 4 bases, with 18 bases remaining between them. Germline V gene sequence: CDR1 LGHDT, CDR2 YNNKEL (reference sequence). CDR3 length: 16 amino acids. CDR3 nucleotides: TGTGCCAGCAGCCCAGGCGGACCTAATTCCCCAGATACGCAGTATTTT. The encoded protein is CASSPGGPNSPDTQYF.

V is TRBV5-4 and J is TRBJ2-3, with a possible D match to TRBD2 (6 bases). The V end was cut by 4 bases, the J end by 6 bases, with 24 bases between. Germline V gene sequence: CDR1 SGHNT, CDR2 YYREEE (reference sequence). The length of the CDR3 is 17 residues. The CDR3 loop is CASSHVSRLANEDTQYF. In nucleotides, the CDR3 is TGTGCCAGCAGCCATGTATCGAGGCTAGCGAACGAGGATACGCAGTATTTT.

The rearrangement links TRBV11-2 to TRBJ2-7; D unresolved. The CDR3 consists of 15 residues. Germline CDR1 and CDR2: SGHAT and FQNNGV. Trimming cost V 1 base and J 0 bases, with 10 bases left between them. The CDR3 protein is CASSLGVSSSYEQYF. CDR3 DNA: TGTGCCAGCAGCTTAGGGGTCTCCAGCTCCTACGAGCAGTACTTC. Variable domain in full (rest from reference TRBV11-2 and TRBJ2-7): EAGVAQSPRYKIIEKRQSVAFWCNPISGHATLYWYQQILGQGPKLLIQFQNNGVVDDSQLPKDRFSAERLKGVDSTLKIQPAKLEDSAVYLCASSLGVSSSYEQYFGPGTRLTVT.

This clone was seen a handful of times. The rearrangement uses TRBV19 and TRBJ1-3; D remains ambiguous. The CDR3 length is 15 residues. V was shortened by 5 bases and J by 2 bases, with 13 bases between the two germline ends. Germline values: CDR1 LNHDA, CDR2 SQIVND (reference sequence). This chain's CDR3 is CASSSLKAAGNTIYF. The CDR3 region has the DNA TGTGCCAGTAGTTCTTTGAAGGCAGCTGGAAACACCATATATTTT.

This chain links TRBV27 with TRBJ2-7; no reliable D call. There are 13 residues in the CDR3. Trimming took off 6 bases at V and 1 base at J, with 10 bases between the two ends. From germline, CDR1 is MNHEY and CDR2 SMNVEV (reference sequence). In DNA form, the CDR3 reads TGTGCCAGCAGGCCAAGTGGGTCCTACGAGCAGTACTTC. Its translation is CASRPSGSYEQYF.

V usage is TRBV15 and J usage is TRBJ1-3; D is unresolved. Germline CDR1 and CDR2: LNHNV and YYDKDF (reference sequence). This CDR3 contains 15 residues. V lost 0 bases to trimming and J lost 0 bases, with 6 bases between them. The CDR3 protein is CATSRDRSSGNTIYF. DNA of the CDR3: TGTGCCACCAGCAGAGATCGGAGCTCTGGAAACACCATATATTTT.